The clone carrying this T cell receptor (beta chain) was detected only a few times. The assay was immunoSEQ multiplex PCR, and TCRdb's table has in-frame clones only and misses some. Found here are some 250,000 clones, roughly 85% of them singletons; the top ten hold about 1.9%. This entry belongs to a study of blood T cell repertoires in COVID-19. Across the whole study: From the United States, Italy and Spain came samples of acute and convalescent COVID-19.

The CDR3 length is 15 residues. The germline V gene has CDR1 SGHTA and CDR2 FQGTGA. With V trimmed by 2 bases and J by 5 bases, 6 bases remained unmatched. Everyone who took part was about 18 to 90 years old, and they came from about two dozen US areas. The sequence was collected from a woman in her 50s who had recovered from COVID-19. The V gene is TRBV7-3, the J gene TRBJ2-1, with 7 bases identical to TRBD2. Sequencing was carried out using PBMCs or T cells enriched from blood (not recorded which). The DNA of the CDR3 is TGTGCCAGCAGCTTATGGGCTAGCGGAAACAATGAGCAGTTCTTC. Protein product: CASSLWASGNNEQFF.